Shown below are 18 T cell receptor beta chains from a single sample sequenced in a study of T cell repertoires in cytomegalovirus infection. Using its own MiXCR run on the reads, TCRdb lists one record per CDR3 protein. The sample consists of fewer than 400,000 distinct CDR3 sequences, around 18% of them appearing once. Specimen: PBMCs. The receptors were gathered from a human donor in good health (CMV status not recorded). Some clones in this sample may be carry-over from other donors' samples.

The gene calls are TRBV25-1 and TRBJ2-1; TRBD2 might be the D (6 bases). Trimming removed 7 bases from V and 2 bases from J, with 15 bases in between. Germline CDR1 is MGHDK and CDR2 is SYGVNS. The CDR3 length is 15 residues. The CDR3 reads CASTLLGEAYNEQFF. For the CDR3, the DNA is TGTGCCAGCACCCTCCTAGGGGAGGCCTACAATGAGCAGTTCTTC.

This clonotype was seen repeatedly, ten times or more. This chain links TRBV12-3 or TRBV12-4 with TRBJ1-2, with no clear D. The CDR3 extends over 13 amino acids. V was trimmed by 2 bases and J by 8 bases, leaving 12 bases between them. CDR3 coding DNA: TGTGCCAGCAGTTTAATGGGCCCGGAGGGCTACACCTTC. Translation: CASSLMGPEGYTF.

The chain carries TRBV6-1 and TRBJ1-5; D unresolved. Germline CDR1 is MNHNS and CDR2 is SASEGT. Trimming cost V 10 bases and J 5 bases, with 27 bases left between them. The CDR3 length is 17 residues. DNA for the CDR3: TGTGCCACCCTACCCGAGCCCACCGATGCGTTTTATCAGCCCCAGCATTTT. This translates into CATLPEPTDAFYQPQHF.

The rearrangement joins TRBV2 to TRBJ2-1; 13 bases are a match to TRBD2. In germline, CDR1 is SNHLY, CDR2 FYNNEI. V shed 6 bases, J shed 9 bases, and the junction held 8 bases outside the gene matches. This CDR3 is built from 15 residues. The CDR3: CASRGTSGRASEQFF. The CDR3 DNA reads TGTGCCAGCAGGGGAACTAGCGGGAGGGCCAGTGAGCAGTTCTTC.

This clonotype showed up just a few times. The chain joins TRBV12-3 or TRBV12-4 to TRBJ2-3; D gene ambiguous. The V end was cut by 3 bases, the J end by 4 bases, with 14 bases between. CDR3 length equals 15 residues. The DNA for the CDR3 is TGTGCCAGCAGTTTTAAACCCTTGCCCCCAGATACGCAGTATTTT. Protein sequence: CASSFKPLPPDTQYF.

This clonotype has only a few counts. J is TRBJ1-4 and V is TRBV12-3 or TRBV12-4; D remains unclear. Trimming removed 6 bases at V and 6 bases at J, with 17 bases between. CDR3 size: 15 residues. CDR3 in amino acids: CASSPVPGSHEKLFF. In DNA, the CDR3 is TGTGCCAGCAGCCCGGTCCCCGGGAGCCATGAAAAACTGTTTTTT.

In this sample, this clonotype turned up many times. This rearrangement joins TRBV15 to TRBJ1-6; D not resolved. The CDR3 is 16 residues long. Germline-derived CDR1 and CDR2 are LNHNV and YYDKDF (reference sequence). Trimming removed 8 bases at V and 4 bases at J, with 18 bases between. DNA for the CDR3: TGTGCCACCCAAAACCTGCGGCCGGGATATAATTCACCCCTCCACTTT. It encodes CATQNLRPGYNSPLHF.

Many counts were recorded for this clonotype. The chain carries TRBV7-2 and TRBJ2-7; the D gene is possibly TRBD1 (5 bases). CDR3 length: 15 residues. The germline V and J ends were trimmed by 5 bases and 7 bases, with 21 bases remaining between them. From germline, CDR1 is SGHTA and CDR2 FQGNSA. CDR3 protein: CASSDWTTYTKEQYF. The CDR3 DNA sequence: TGTGCCAGCAGCGATTGGACAACTTACACCAAGGAGCAGTACTTC.

This clonotype was recorded a few times. The DNA for the CDR3 is TGTGCCAGCACCCCCACGTGGCTAAAGAGCTCCTACGAGCAGTACTTC. Translation: CASTPTWLKSSYEQYF. The chain joins TRBV2 to TRBJ2-7; D gene uncertain. This CDR3 contains 16 residues. Between the trimmed V and J ends, which lost 7 bases and 0 bases, there was a span of 19 bases. Germline values: CDR1 SNHLY, CDR2 FYNNEI.

V and J are TRBV20-1 and TRBJ1-1; D remains unclear. V dropped 4 bases and J dropped 1 base, with 7 bases sitting between them. The CDR3 extends over 12 amino acids. Germline values: CDR1 DFQATT, CDR2 SNEGSKA (reference sequence). DNA for the CDR3: TGCAGTGCTAATAGCGGGAACACTGAAGCTTTCTTT. The encoded protein is CSANSGNTEAFF.

The chain carries TRBV7-2 and TRBJ2-7; weak D call: TRBD1 (6 bases). This CDR3 has 15 amino acids. The V gene lost 6 bases and the J gene lost 0 bases, with 15 bases spanning the gap. The V gene's germline CDR1 is SGHTA and CDR2 FQGNSA. In DNA form, the CDR3 reads TGTGCCAGCAGTATTCGAGAGGGGGACTCCTACGAGCAGTACTTC. This codes for CASSIREGDSYEQYF.

J is TRBJ1-1 and V is TRBV11-2; possibly TRBD1 for D (6 bases). Trimming cost V 6 bases and J 5 bases, with 19 bases left between them. Per germline, CDR1 SGHAT and CDR2 FQNNGV. The CDR3 runs to 15 residues. CDR3 amino acids: CASSRSRGAETEAFF. CDR3 sequence (DNA): TGTGCCAGCAGTCGATCAAGGGGGGCTGAGACTGAAGCTTTCTTT.

This clonotype has only a few counts. The chain employs TRBV29-1 and TRBJ2-3, with D unclear. V was pared by 3 bases and J by 1 base, with 5 bases between. Germline CDR1 and CDR2: SQVTM and ANQGSEA. The CDR3 runs to 12 residues. The CDR3 nucleotides read TGCAGCGTTGAGGACGGCACAGATACGCAGTATTTT. This codes for CSVEDGTDTQYF.

This clonotype showed up many times. This chain connects TRBV10-3 to TRBJ2-1, with 9 bases that match TRBD1. The CDR3 extends over 16 amino acids. Germline CDR1 and CDR2: ENHRY and SYGVKD. The V gene end was trimmed by 3 bases and the J gene end by 5 bases; junction bases not matched to a gene: 8. The CDR3 bases are TGTGCCATCAGTGACCCACGGGACAGGGCTAACAATGAGCAGTTCTTC. Residues: CAISDPRDRANNEQFF.

The rearrangement joins TRBV15 to TRBJ2-7; perhaps D is TRBD1 or TRBD2 (5 bases each). The CDR3 consists of 13 residues. From germline, CDR1 is LNHNV and CDR2 YYDKDF (reference sequence). Trimming cost V 0 bases and J 4 bases, with 7 bases left between them. The CDR3 sequence: CATSRDWGYEQYF. For the CDR3, the DNA is TGTGCCACCAGCAGAGACTGGGGGTACGAGCAGTACTTC.

In its sample, this clonotype was seen a few times. This chain uses TRBV7-2 with TRBJ2-1; D may be TRBD1 (5 bases). Germline V lookup: CDR1 SGHTA, CDR2 FQGNSA. V lost 4 bases and J lost 15, with 19 bases in between. The CDR3 loop spans 13 amino acids. The DNA for the CDR3 is TGTGCCAGCAGCTCGGACATCTCTGCCCGGCCGTTCTTC. Amino acid sequence: CASSSDISARPFF.

The V gene is TRBV28, the J gene TRBJ1-5, with D hard to call. V dropped 5 bases and J dropped 3 bases, with 5 bases sitting between them. This CDR3 is 12 amino acids long. Germline loops: CDR1 MDHEN, CDR2 SYDVKM. CDR3 loop: CASSGPNQPQHF. In DNA form, the CDR3 reads TGTGCCAGCAGTGGACCCAATCAGCCCCAGCATTTT. Complete variable domain (other parts from reference TRBV28 and TRBJ1-5): DVKVTQSSRYLVKRTGEKVFLECVQDMDHENMFWYRQDPGLGLRLIYFSYDVKMKEKGDIPEGYSVSREKKERFSLILESASTNQTSMYLCASSGPNQPQHFGDGTRLSIL.

This clonotype has just a few counts. The J gene is TRBJ1-1, the V gene TRBV6-2 or TRBV6-3; D ambiguous. Trimming pared 5 bases from V and 3 bases from J, leaving 16 bases between. The length of the CDR3 is 15 residues. Germline values: CDR1 MNHEY, CDR2 SVGEGT. This CDR3 is CASSLGPRAYTEAFF. In DNA form, the CDR3 reads TGTGCCAGCAGTCTTGGGCCAAGGGCGTACACTGAAGCTTTCTTT.